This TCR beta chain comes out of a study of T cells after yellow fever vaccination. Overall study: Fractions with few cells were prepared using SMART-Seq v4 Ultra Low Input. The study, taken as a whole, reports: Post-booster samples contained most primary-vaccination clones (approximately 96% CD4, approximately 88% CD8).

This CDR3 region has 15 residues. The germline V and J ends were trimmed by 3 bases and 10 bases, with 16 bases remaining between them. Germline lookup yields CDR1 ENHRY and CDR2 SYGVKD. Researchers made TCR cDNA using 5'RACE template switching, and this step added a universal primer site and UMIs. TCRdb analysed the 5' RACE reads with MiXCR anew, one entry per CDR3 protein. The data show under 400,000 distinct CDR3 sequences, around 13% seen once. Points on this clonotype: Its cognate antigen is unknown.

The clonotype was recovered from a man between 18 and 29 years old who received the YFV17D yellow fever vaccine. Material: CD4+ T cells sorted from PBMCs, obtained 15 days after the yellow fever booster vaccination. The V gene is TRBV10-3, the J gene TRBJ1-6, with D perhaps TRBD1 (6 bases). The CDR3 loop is CAISESTGGTSPLHF. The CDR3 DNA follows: TGTGCCATCAGTGAATCGACAGGCGGAACGTCACCCCTCCACTTT.